A single sample is the source of the 2 T cell receptor beta chains below, sequenced in a study of regulatory T cells in long-lasting Graves disease. In building TCR beta libraries, iRepertoire HTBI primers were used together with Arm-PCR of CDR3 regions. TCRdb recomputed calls from the multiplex PCR reads with MiXCR, one row per CDR3 protein. The table lists about 530,000 distinct CDR3 sequences, about 16% of them singletons, with 20% to 30% in the top ten. Stated time point: newly diagnosed GD, antithyroid drugs for less than 3 months. Following extraction of RNA from PBMCs, that RNA was used to make the TCR library. These data were likewise used in another study, on T cells in Graves' hyperthyroidism and ophthalmopathy.

The starting material was peripheral blood mononuclear cells (PBMCs), obtained at new diagnosis, from a patient treated with antithyroid drugs. The receptors stem from a woman aged 35 to 60 with Graves disease.

This clonotype was detected only a few times. V and J are TRBV6-1 and TRBJ2-7, with 10 bases fitting TRBD1. The CDR3 extends over 15 amino acids. Trimming took 5 bases from V and 11 from J; bases not matched to a gene: 15. CDR1 is MNHNS, CDR2 SASEGT, per germline. CDR3 residues: CASSPETGGAGLEYF. The CDR3 nucleotides read TGTGCCAGCAGTCCAGAGACAGGGGGCGCCGGTTTGGAGTACTTC.

This clonotype was recorded many times. The rearrangement uses TRBV12-3 or TRBV12-4 and TRBJ2-1, with TRBD1 identical over 9 bases. The J segment lost 7 bases and the V segment lost 6 bases, leaving 7 bases of the junction unmatched. This CDR3 has 14 residues. In nucleotides, the CDR3 is TGTGCCAGCAGGTTGACAGGGGGATGGAATGAGCAGTTCTTC. Translated: CASRLTGGWNEQFF.